The rows below give T cell receptor beta chains drawn from one sample of a study of shared clonotypes between healthy human individuals. Clones were read by immunoSEQ multiplex PCR, and TCRdb kept only the in-frame ones, dropping some. The table shows over 700,000 clones, with over 60% occurring only once. Sequenced sample: memory CD4+ T cells sorted from blood. Source of these receptors: a woman aged 25 to 39 in good health. Each CDR3 is given with its conserved first and last residue. The order of the fields is clone size, J gene, V gene, D gene, CDR3 protein, CDR3 DNA. D genes are given only for firm matches. Expanded clones get a size class; other rows say once, few or many, or leave the size out.

size: NA
J: TRBJ1-1
V: TRBV29-1
D: NA
CDR3: CSVEERGRVNTEAFF
DNA: TGCAGCGTTGAAGAAAGGGGTAGGGTGAACACTGAAGCTTTCTTT

size: once
J: TRBJ2-1
V: TRBV11-2
D: NA
CDR3: CASSLVRVGANEQFF
DNA: TGTGCCAGCAGCTTAGTCAGGGTCGGAGCCAATGAGCAGTTCTTC

size: NA
J: TRBJ1-1
V: TRBV6-5
D: TRBD1
CDR3: CASSYRIDRDRDTFF
DNA: TGTGCCAGCAGTTACCGTATTGACCGGGACAGGGACACTTTCTTT

size: few
J: TRBJ2-6
V: TRBV6-5
D: NA
CDR3: CASSQSSGANVLTF
DNA: TGTGCCAGCAGTCAGAGCTCTGGGGCCAACGTCCTGACTTTC

size: once
J: TRBJ1-1
V: TRBV7-9
D: NA
CDR3: CASSHRLRTEAFF
DNA: TGTGCCAGCAGCCACAGGCTCCGCACTGAAGCTTTCTTT

size: once
J: TRBJ1-4
V: TRBV6-1
D: NA
CDR3: CARAFSFGEKLFF
DNA: TGTGCCAGGGCATTTAGTTTCGGGGAAAAACTGTTTTTT

size: many
J: TRBJ1-5
V: TRBV30
D: NA
CDR3: CAWSVGESQPQHF
DNA: TGTGCCTGGAGTGTAGGGGAAAGTCAGCCCCAGCATTTT

size: NA
J: TRBJ2-1
V: TRBV28
D: TRBD2
CDR3: CASSNSGSYEQFF
DNA: TGTGCCAGCAGTAACAGCGGGAGCTATGAGCAGTTCTTC

size: NA
J: TRBJ1-5
V: TRBV18
D: NA
CDR3: CASSHTREGNQPQHF
DNA: TGTGCCAGCTCGCACACAAGGGAGGGCAATCAGCCCCAGCATTTT

size: few
J: TRBJ1-2
V: TRBV9
D: NA
CDR3: CASSSRQAGYTF
DNA: TGTGCCAGCAGCTCCCGACAGGCTGGCTACACCTTC

size: NA
J: TRBJ2-7
V: TRBV5-1
D: TRBD2
CDR3: CASSLGLRSGRAFYEQYF
DNA: TGCGCCAGCAGCTTAGGGCTCAGGAGCGGGAGGGCATTCTACGAGCAGTACTTC

size: NA
J: TRBJ1-5
V: TRBV28
D: TRBD1
CDR3: CASREQGASSQPQHF
DNA: TGTGCCAGCAGAGAACAGGGGGCATCGAGTCAGCCCCAGCATTTT

size: NA
J: TRBJ2-7
V: TRBV4-1
D: TRBD2
CDR3: CASSQPLAGIPEQYF
DNA: TGCGCCAGCAGCCAGCCACTAGCGGGTATCCCCGAGCAGTACTTC

size: NA
J: TRBJ1-1
V: TRBV7-6
D: NA
CDR3: CASSSGPNTEAFF
DNA: TGTGCCAGCAGCTCGGGCCCTAACACTGAAGCTTTCTTT

size: NA
J: TRBJ2-7
V: TRBV5-1
D: NA
CDR3: CASSTYDRKADEQYF
DNA: TGCGCCAGCAGCACCTACGACAGAAAAGCCGACGAGCAGTACTTC

size: NA
J: TRBJ1-1
V: TRBV7-2
D: NA
CDR3: CASSLVQDTEAFF
DNA: TGTGCCAGCAGCTTAGTACAGGACACTGAAGCTTTCTTT

size: NA
J: TRBJ1-5
V: TRBV10-3
D: TRBD1
CDR3: CAAGRDSQNSNQPQHF
DNA: TGTGCCGCAGGGAGGGACAGCCAAAATAGCAATCAGCCCCAGCATTTT

size: NA
J: TRBJ1-5
V: TRBV30
D: TRBD1
CDR3: CAFQDRGSNQPQHF
DNA: TGTGCCTTCCAGGACAGGGGTAGCAATCAGCCCCAGCATTTT

size: NA
J: TRBJ2-3
V: TRBV18
D: TRBD2
CDR3: CASSPRTSGSGTDTQYF
DNA: TGTGCCAGCTCTCCTAGGACTAGCGGGAGCGGGACAGATACGCAGTATTTT

size: few
J: TRBJ2-1
V: TRBV6-6
D: TRBD2
CDR3: CASRSLAATGNEQFF
DNA: TGTGCCAGCAGGAGTCTAGCGGCCACAGGCAATGAGCAGTTCTTC

size: NA
J: TRBJ2-1
V: TRBV7-3
D: NA
CDR3: CASSSQGVRAGALNEQFF
DNA: TGTGCCAGCAGCTCACAGGGGGTCCGAGCGGGAGCTCTAAATGAGCAGTTCTTC

size: NA
J: TRBJ1-5
V: TRBV28
D: NA
CDR3: CASRYYSNQPQHF
DNA: TGTGCCAGCCGCTATTATAGCAATCAGCCCCAGCATTTT

size: NA
J: TRBJ2-5
V: TRBV28
D: NA
CDR3: CASDGNRNQETQYF
DNA: TGTGCCAGCGACGGAAACAGAAACCAAGAGACCCAGTACTTC

size: many
J: TRBJ1-5
V: TRBV19
D: NA
CDR3: CASSIVGSGNQPQHF
DNA: TGTGCCAGTAGTATCGTGGGTTCTGGCAATCAGCCCCAGCATTTT

size: NA
J: TRBJ2-5
V: TRBV14
D: NA
CDR3: CASSQGVGTVQETQYF
DNA: TGTGCCAGCAGCCAAGGGGTGGGTACAGTACAAGAGACCCAGTACTTC

size: NA
J: TRBJ1-5
V: TRBV2
D: NA
CDR3: CASSGQAGNQPQHF
DNA: TGTGCCAGCAGTGGACAGGCAGGCAATCAGCCCCAGCATTTT

size: NA
J: TRBJ2-7
V: TRBV28
D: NA
CDR3: CASSFSPGRGPYEQYF
DNA: TGTGCCAGCAGTTTCTCTCCGGGACGGGGACCCTACGAGCAGTACTTC

size: once
J: TRBJ1-6
V: TRBV28
D: NA
CDR3: CASSLSQDNSPLHF
DNA: TGTGCCAGCAGTTTATCACAAGATAATTCACCCCTCCACTTT

size: few
J: TRBJ2-3
V: TRBV5-1
D: NA
CDR3: CASSQGTLTDTQYF
DNA: TGCGCCAGCAGCCAAGGGACCCTCACAGATACGCAGTATTTT

size: NA
J: TRBJ2-7
V: TRBV27
D: TRBD1
CDR3: CASPCWDRTLNEQYF
DNA: TGTGCCAGCCCCTGCTGGGACAGGACCCTCAACGAGCAGTACTTC

size: once
J: TRBJ2-1
V: TRBV25-1
D: NA
CDR3: CASSTTDGSNYNEQFF
DNA: TGTGCCAGCAGTACGACTGATGGCAGTAACTACAATGAGCAGTTCTTC

size: once
J: TRBJ1-4
V: TRBV5-1
D: TRBD1
CDR3: CASSYRQGSTNEKLFF
DNA: TGCGCCAGCAGCTATAGACAGGGGAGCACTAATGAAAAACTGTTTTTT

size: NA
J: TRBJ1-2
V: TRBV4-1
D: NA
CDR3: CASSPWTASNYGYTF
DNA: TGCGCCAGCAGCCCGTGGACAGCAAGTAACTATGGCTACACCTTC

size: many
J: TRBJ2-2
V: TRBV6-1
D: TRBD2
CDR3: CASSASFSSGFTGELFF
DNA: TGTGCCAGCAGTGCCTCTTTTTCTAGCGGCTTCACCGGGGAGCTGTTTTTT

size: NA
J: TRBJ2-5
V: TRBV28
D: TRBD2
CDR3: CASSSGDGQETQYF
DNA: TGTGCCAGCAGTAGCGGGGACGGCCAAGAGACCCAGTACTTC

size: NA
J: TRBJ2-2
V: TRBV5-8
D: NA
CDR3: CASSLNSMNTGELFF
DNA: TGTGCCAGCAGCTTAAACAGTATGAACACCGGGGAGCTGTTTTTT

size: NA
J: TRBJ1-1
V: TRBV7-2
D: TRBD1
CDR3: CASRRTRDSALNTEAFF
DNA: TGTGCCAGCAGACGAACCCGGGACAGCGCCCTGAACACTGAAGCTTTCTTT

size: NA
J: TRBJ1-4
V: TRBV28
D: TRBD1
CDR3: CASSLPTRTGRREKLFF
DNA: TGTGCCAGCAGTTTACCCACAAGGACAGGGCGTCGTGAAAAACTGTTTTTT

size: NA
J: TRBJ2-5
V: TRBV5-1
D: NA
CDR3: CASSGGAEQETQYF
DNA: TGCGCCAGCAGTGGCGGGGCGGAACAAGAGACCCAGTACTTC

size: NA
J: TRBJ1-5
V: TRBV6-1
D: TRBD1
CDR3: CATWLTGASQPQHF
DNA: TGTGCCACCTGGCTGACAGGGGCGAGTCAGCCCCAGCATTTT

size: NA
J: TRBJ2-1
V: TRBV7-3
D: TRBD1
CDR3: CASSLMGTGGIHEQFF
DNA: TGTGCCAGCAGCTTAATGGGGACAGGGGGAATCCATGAGCAGTTCTTC

size: NA
J: TRBJ1-2
V: TRBV21-1
D: NA
CDR3: CASSKGEEGYGGPIYRYTF
DNA: TGTGCCAGCAGCAAAGGGGAAGAGGGCTACGGGGGCCCGATTTACCGCTACACCTTC

size: NA
J: TRBJ2-2
V: TRBV7-7
D: TRBD2
CDR3: CASSPAGVGELFF
DNA: TGTGCCAGCAGCCCCGCGGGGGTCGGGGAGCTGTTTTTT

size: NA
J: TRBJ1-6
V: TRBV25-1
D: NA
CDR3: CATSGQGNSPLHF
DNA: TGTGCCACCAGCGGGCAGGGAAATTCACCCCTCCACTTT

size: NA
J: TRBJ1-5
V: TRBV30
D: TRBD1
CDR3: CAWSGTGDQPQHF
DNA: TGTGCCTGGAGTGGGACAGGGGATCAGCCCCAGCATTTT

size: NA
J: TRBJ2-3
V: TRBV27
D: NA
CDR3: CASRSTDTQYF
DNA: TGTGCCAGCAGGAGCACAGATACGCAGTATTTT

size: NA
J: TRBJ2-6
V: TRBV7-3
D: NA
CDR3: CASSLNSASGANVLTF
DNA: TGTGCCAGCAGCTTAAACAGCGCGTCTGGGGCCAACGTCCTGACTTTC

size: NA
J: TRBJ2-3
V: TRBV30
D: NA
CDR3: CAWSGGVADTQYF
DNA: TGTGCCTGGAGTGGGGGAGTCGCAGATACGCAGTATTTT

size: NA
J: TRBJ1-1
V: TRBV4-1
D: TRBD1
CDR3: CASSRNRDSMNTEAFF
DNA: TGCGCCAGCAGTCGAAACCGGGACAGCATGAACACTGAAGCTTTCTTT

size: NA
J: TRBJ2-6
V: TRBV7-2
D: NA
CDR3: CASSLKAGANVLTF
DNA: TGTGCCAGCAGCCTTAAAGCCGGGGCCAACGTCCTGACTTTC

size: few
J: TRBJ2-7
V: TRBV28
D: TRBD1
CDR3: CASSGTGRRYEQYF
DNA: TGTGCCAGCAGCGGGACAGGGCGGCGTTACGAGCAGTACTTC

size: few
J: TRBJ2-5
V: TRBV7-7
D: NA
CDR3: CASSLGNGRQETQYF
DNA: TGTGCCAGCAGCTTAGGAAATGGCAGGCAAGAGACCCAGTACTTC

size: NA
J: TRBJ1-5
V: TRBV28
D: NA
CDR3: CASSLQQYSNQPQHF
DNA: TGTGCCAGCAGTTTACAGCAGTATAGCAATCAGCCCCAGCATTTT

size: NA
J: TRBJ2-7
V: TRBV5-1
D: TRBD2
CDR3: CASRTSGASYEQYF
DNA: TGCGCCAGTCGGACTAGCGGTGCATCCTACGAGCAGTACTTC